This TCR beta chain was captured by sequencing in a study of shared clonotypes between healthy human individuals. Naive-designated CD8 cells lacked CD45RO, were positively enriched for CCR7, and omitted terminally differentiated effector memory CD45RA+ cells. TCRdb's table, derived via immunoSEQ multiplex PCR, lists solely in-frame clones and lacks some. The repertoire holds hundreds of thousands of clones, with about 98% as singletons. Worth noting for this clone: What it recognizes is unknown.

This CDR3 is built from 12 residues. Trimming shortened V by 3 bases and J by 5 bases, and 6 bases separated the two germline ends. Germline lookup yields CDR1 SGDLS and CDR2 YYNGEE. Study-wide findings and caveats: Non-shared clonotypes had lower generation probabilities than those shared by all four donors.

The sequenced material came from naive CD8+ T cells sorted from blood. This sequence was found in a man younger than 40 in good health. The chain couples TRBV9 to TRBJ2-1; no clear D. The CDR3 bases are TGTGCCAGCAGCGGACTCGACAATGAGCAGTTCTTC. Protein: CASSGLDNEQFF.